The T cell receptor (beta chain) under discussion was sequenced for a study of cytomegalovirus exposure and HLA in healthy donors. Study-level information: The approximately 120 validation repertoires matched the 500 to 750 first-cohort repertoires in platform, a later analysis reported. The study, taken as a whole, reports: As was reported, the classifier diagnosed cytomegalovirus status with high specificity and sensitivity.

Of note for this clone: The antigen is undetermined.

Separate from the roughly 700-subject first cohort, the approximately 130-subject validation cohort was the one that the donors belonged to. The CDR3 covers 14 residues. The germline CDR1 and CDR2 sequences are SGHRS and YFSETQ. V dropped 4 bases and J dropped 4 bases, with 12 bases sitting between them. The protocol was immunoSEQ multiplex PCR, while the TCRdb copy is restricted to in-frame clones and leaves out a portion. The sample has around 160,000 clones, roughly nine tenths seen once. Sequencing was done on a sample of PBMCs. The TCR sequence derives from a woman in her late teens or twenties in good health and CMV-seropositive. V and J are TRBV5-1 and TRBJ1-3; D call uncertain. The CDR3: CASSEKPRGNTIYF. The CDR3, as DNA: TGCGCCAGCAGCGAAAAACCGAGAGGAAACACCATATATTTT.